The clone carrying this T cell receptor beta chain has just a few counts. What it binds is not known. The CDR3 covers 18 residues. Losses at the gene ends were 3 bases for V and 2 bases for J; bases not matched to a gene: 10. Germline V gene sequence: CDR1 SNHLY, CDR2 FYNNEI. Library preparation for TCR beta used quantitative 5'-RACE with molecular barcodes. TCRdb reanalysed the 5' RACE reads using MiXCR and keeps one entry per CDR3 protein. In the table there are about 360,000 distinct CDR3 sequences, 20% to 25% of which are singletons. These data are taken from a study of CD8 T cells in ankylosing spondylitis. Study findings and constraints: Ankylosing spondylitis blood seemed to carry a telltale TCR beta motif made of under 10 highly homologous variants. The clones that were linked to disease were reported to be significantly enriched in matched synovial fluid samples from ankylosing spondylitis patients. With a CD8+ phenotype, disease-linked clones were relatively rare in peripheral blood.

The receptor comes from a male donor with ankylosing spondylitis or in good health (not recorded which). V usage is TRBV2 and J usage is TRBJ2-1, with 10 bases that match TRBD2. The sequencing sample was made of blood, either unsorted or a sorted T cell fraction (not recorded which). CDR3: CASSDGLAARSAYNEQFF. The CDR3 DNA is TGTGCCAGCAGTGATGGACTAGCGGCCCGTAGCGCCTACAATGAGCAGTTCTTC.